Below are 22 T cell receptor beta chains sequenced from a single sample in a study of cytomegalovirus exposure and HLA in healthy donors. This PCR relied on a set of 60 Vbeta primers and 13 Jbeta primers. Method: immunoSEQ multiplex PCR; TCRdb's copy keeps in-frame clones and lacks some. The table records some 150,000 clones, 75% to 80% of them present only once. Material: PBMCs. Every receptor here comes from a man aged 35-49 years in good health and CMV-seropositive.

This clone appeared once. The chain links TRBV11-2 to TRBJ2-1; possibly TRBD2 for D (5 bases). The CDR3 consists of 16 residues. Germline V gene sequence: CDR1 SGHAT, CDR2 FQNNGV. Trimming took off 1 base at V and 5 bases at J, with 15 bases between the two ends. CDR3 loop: CASSLGAGKPHNEQFF. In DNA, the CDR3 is TGTGCCAGCAGCTTAGGCGCCGGGAAGCCTCACAATGAGCAGTTCTTC.

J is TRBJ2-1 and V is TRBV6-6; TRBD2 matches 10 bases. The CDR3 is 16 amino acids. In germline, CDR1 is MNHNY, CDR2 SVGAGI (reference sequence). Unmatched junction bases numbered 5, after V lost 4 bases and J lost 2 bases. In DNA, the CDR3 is TGTGCCAGCAGTTTCAAGCGGGAGGGCCCCTACAATGAGCAGTTCTTC. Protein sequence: CASSFKREGPYNEQFF.

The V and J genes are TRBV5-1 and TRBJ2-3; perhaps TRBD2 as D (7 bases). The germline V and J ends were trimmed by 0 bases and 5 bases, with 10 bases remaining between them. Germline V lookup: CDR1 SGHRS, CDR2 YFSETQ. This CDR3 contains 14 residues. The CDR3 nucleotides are TGCGCCAGCAGCTTGGACGGGGGGCAAGATACGCAGTATTTT. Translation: CASSLDGGQDTQYF.

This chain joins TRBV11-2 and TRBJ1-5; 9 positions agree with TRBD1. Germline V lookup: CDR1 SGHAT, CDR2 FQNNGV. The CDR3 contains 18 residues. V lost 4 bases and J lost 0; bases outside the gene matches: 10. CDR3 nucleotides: TGTGCCAGCAGCTCCGGACAGGGGAAGCCTTATAGCAATCAGCCCCAGCATTTT. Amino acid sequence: CASSSGQGKPYSNQPQHF.

CDR3 protein: CASTEQGTNTEAFF. The CDR3 coding sequence is TGTGCCAGTACCGAACAGGGGACGAACACTGAAGCTTTCTTT. The J gene is TRBJ1-1, the V gene TRBV19, with 7 bases lining up with TRBD1. Germline V CDR1 and CDR2: LNHDA, SQIVND (reference sequence). The CDR3 contains 14 residues. J lost 1 base, V lost 7 bases, and 6 bases had no gene match.

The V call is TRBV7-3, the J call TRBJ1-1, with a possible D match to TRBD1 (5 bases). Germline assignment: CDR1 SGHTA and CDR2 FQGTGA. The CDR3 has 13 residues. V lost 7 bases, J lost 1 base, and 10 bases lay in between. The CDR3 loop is CASTLGQNTEAFF. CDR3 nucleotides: TGTGCCAGCACCCTCGGACAGAACACTGAAGCTTTCTTT.

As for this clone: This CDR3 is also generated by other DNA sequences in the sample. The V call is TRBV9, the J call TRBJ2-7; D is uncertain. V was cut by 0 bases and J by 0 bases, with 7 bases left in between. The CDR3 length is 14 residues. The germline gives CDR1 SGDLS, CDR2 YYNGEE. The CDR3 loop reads CASSVGASSYEQYF. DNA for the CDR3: TGTGCCAGCAGCGTAGGGGCCAGCTCCTACGAGCAGTACTTC.

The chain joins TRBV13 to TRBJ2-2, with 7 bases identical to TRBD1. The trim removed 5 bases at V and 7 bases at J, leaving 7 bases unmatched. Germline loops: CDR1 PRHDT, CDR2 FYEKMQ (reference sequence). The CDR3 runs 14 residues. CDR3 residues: CASSLRGRNGELFF. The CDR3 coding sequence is TGTGCCAGCAGCCTAAGGGGGCGGAACGGGGAGCTGTTTTTT.

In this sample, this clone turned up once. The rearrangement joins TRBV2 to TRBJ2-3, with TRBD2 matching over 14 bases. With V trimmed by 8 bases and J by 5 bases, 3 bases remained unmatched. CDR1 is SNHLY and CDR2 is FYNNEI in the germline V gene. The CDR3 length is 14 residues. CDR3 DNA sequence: TGTGCCAGCGGGGGACTAGCGGGAGTAGATACGCAGTATTTT. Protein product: CASGGLAGVDTQYF.

The CDR3 sequence is CASSLAGGPVEQFF. DNA of the CDR3: TGCGCCAGCAGCCTAGCGGGAGGGCCAGTTGAGCAGTTCTTC. The rearrangement joins TRBV5-1 to TRBJ2-1; 12 nucleotides line up with TRBD2. With 4 bases clipped from V and 9 bases from J, the junction kept 5 bases outside the gene matches. CDR1 and CDR2 from the germline V gene are SGHRS and YFSETQ. The length of the CDR3 is 14 residues.

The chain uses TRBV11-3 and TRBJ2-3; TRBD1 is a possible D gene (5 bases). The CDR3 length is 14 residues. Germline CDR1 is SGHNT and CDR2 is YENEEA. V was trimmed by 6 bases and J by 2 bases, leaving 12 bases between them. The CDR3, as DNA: TGTGCCAGCAGGACATGGGGCGACACAGATACGCAGTATTTT. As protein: CASRTWGDTDTQYF.

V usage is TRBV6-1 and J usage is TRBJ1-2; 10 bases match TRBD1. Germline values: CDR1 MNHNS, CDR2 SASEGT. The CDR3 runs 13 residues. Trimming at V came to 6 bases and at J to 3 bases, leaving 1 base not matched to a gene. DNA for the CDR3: TGTGCCAGCAGGGGACAGGGGTACTATGGCTACACCTTC. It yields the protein CASRGQGYYGYTF.

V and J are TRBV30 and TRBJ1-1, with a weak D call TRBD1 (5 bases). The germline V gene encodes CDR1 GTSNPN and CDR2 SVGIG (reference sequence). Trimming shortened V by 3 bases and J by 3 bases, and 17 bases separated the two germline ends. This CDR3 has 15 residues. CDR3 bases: TGTGCCTGGAGGGTGGGGGGGGGAGCTTACACTGAAGCTTTCTTT. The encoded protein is CAWRVGGGAYTEAFF.

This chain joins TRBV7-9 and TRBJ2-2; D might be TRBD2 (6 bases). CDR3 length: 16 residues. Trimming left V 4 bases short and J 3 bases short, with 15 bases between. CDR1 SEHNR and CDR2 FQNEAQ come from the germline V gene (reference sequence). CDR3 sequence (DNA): TGTGCCAGCAGCTCCCCTGGAGGGTCGCACACCGGGGAGCTGTTTTTT. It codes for CASSSPGGSHTGELFF.

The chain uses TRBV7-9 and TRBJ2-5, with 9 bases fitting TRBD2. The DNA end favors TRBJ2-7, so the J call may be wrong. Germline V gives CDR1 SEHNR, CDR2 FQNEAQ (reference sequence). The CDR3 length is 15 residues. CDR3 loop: CASSLALAGAYEQYF. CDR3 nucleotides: TGTGCCAGCAGCTTAGCTTTAGCGGGAGCCTACGAGCAGTACTTC.

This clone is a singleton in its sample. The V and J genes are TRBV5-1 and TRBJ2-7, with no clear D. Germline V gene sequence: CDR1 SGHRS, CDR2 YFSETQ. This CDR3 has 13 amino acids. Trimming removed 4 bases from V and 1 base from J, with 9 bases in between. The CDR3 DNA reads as TGCGCCAGCAGCGAGGCGAGTTCCTACGAGCAGTACTTC. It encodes CASSEASSYEQYF.

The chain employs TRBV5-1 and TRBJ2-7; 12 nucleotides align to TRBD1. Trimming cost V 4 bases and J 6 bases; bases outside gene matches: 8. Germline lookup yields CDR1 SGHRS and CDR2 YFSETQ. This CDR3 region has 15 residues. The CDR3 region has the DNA TGCGCCAGCAGCGGGGGGACAGGGGGCATCCTCGAGCAGTACTTC. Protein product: CASSGGTGGILEQYF. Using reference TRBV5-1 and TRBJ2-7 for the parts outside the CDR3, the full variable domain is KAGVTQTPRYLIKTRGQQVTLSCSPISGHRSVSWYQQTPGQGLQFLFEYFSETQRNKGNFPGRFSGRQFSNSRSEMNVSTLELGDSALYLCASSGGTGGILEQYFGPGTRLTVT.

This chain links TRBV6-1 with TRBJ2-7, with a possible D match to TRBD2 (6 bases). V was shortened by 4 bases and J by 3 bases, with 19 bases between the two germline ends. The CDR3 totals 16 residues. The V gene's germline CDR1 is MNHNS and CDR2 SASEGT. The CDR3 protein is CASSGGDSSAVYEQYF. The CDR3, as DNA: TGTGCCAGCAGTGGTGGGGACTCTAGCGCCGTCTACGAGCAGTACTTC.

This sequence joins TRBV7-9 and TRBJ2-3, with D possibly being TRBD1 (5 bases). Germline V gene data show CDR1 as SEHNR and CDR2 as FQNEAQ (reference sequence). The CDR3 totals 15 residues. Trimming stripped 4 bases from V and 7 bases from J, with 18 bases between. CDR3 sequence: CASSSTVDLVHTQYF. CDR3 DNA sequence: TGTGCCAGCAGCTCGACAGTTGACCTCGTGCATACGCAGTATTTT.

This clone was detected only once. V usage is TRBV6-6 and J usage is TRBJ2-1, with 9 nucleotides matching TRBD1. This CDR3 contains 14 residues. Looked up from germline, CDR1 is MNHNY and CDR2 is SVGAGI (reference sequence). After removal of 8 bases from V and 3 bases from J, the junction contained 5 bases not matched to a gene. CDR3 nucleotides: TGTGCCAGCGGGAGGACAGGGGACTACAATGAGCAGTTCTTC. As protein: CASGRTGDYNEQFF.

The CDR3 DNA is TGTGCCAGCAGCGCGGGGAGGTCGGACATTCAGTACTTC. Residues: CASSAGRSDIQYF. The chain combines TRBV9 with TRBJ2-4; possibly TRBD2 for D (6 bases). The V end was cut by 3 bases, the J end by 8 bases, with 12 bases between. The CDR3 has 13 residues. Looked up from germline, CDR1 is SGDLS and CDR2 is YYNGEE.

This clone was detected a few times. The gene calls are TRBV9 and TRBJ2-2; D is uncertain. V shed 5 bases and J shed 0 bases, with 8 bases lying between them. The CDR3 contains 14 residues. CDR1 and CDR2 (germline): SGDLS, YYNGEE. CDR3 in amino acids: CASSLSSNTGELFF. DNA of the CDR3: TGTGCCAGCAGTTTATCCTCGAACACCGGGGAGCTGTTTTTT.